This T cell receptor (beta chain) was found in a study of Graves' ophthalmopathy and Graves' hyperthyroidism. Across the study: Researchers classed hyperthyroidism as stable given no ophthalmopathy within 18 months of follow-up.

Ten or more counts support this clonotype. What it binds is unknown. Amplification of TCR beta CDR3 regions used RNA transcripts. The first-round RT-PCR employed HTBI primers together with the Qiagen OneStep RT-PCR kit. A multiplex PCR was then performed as the second round. MiXCR was run by TCRdb on the multiplex PCR reads, yielding one entry per CDR3 protein. The profile shows about 550,000 distinct CDR3 sequences, 35% to 40% of them singletons. The length of the CDR3 is 16 residues. Trimming shortened V by 3 bases and J by 4 bases, and 18 bases separated the two germline ends. The germline V gene has CDR1 LGHDT and CDR2 YNNKEL (reference sequence). General observations from the study: Ophthalmopathy cases were distinguished from stable hyperthyroidism by a 13-signature model, reaching roughly 90% sensitivity and roughly 80% specificity.

Patients newly diagnosed with hyperthyroidism, under 2 months' duration, were aged 18 to 65, the study reports. The material sequenced was peripheral blood or thyroid tissue (not recorded which). The clonotype originates from an adult man with Graves' hyperthyroidism. The chain is built from TRBV3-1 and TRBJ1-2; D is uncertain. CDR3 region: CASSQNSPGRPYGYTF. The CDR3, as DNA: TGTGCCAGCAGCCAGAACTCCCCTGGCCGACCCTATGGCTACACCTTC. Full variable domain (missing parts from reference TRBV3-1 and TRBJ1-2): DTAVSQTPKYLVTQMGNDKSIKCEQNLGHDTMYWYKQDSKKFLKIMFSYNNKELIINETVPNRFSPKSPDKAHLNLHINSLELGDSAVYFCASSQNSPGRPYGYTFGSGTRLTVV.